Each of the 21 T cell receptor beta chains below was sequenced from the same sample in a study of vaccination and CD4 T cells after COVID-19. For these receptors, no antigen is known. The treatment denotes: roughly ten-day PBMC culture with coronavirus spike peptide pools or control peptides (ViraFEST assay). Cultured CD4+ T cell DNA was sequenced using the Oncomine TCR Beta short-read assay. TCRdb re-called the PCR reads through MiXCR, storing one row per CDR3 protein. The repertoire holds fewer than 25,000 distinct CDR3 sequences, with 40% to 50% as singletons. The sample consisted of CD4+ T cells from blood, cultured in vitro. The receptors here all came from a human donor who had recovered from COVID-19.

The gene calls are TRBV6-1 and TRBJ1-1; tentative D call: TRBD1 (5 bases). Trimming pared 6 bases from V and 7 bases from J, leaving 15 bases between. This CDR3 contains 13 residues. CDR1 is MNHNS, CDR2 SASEGT, per germline. The chain's CDR3 is CASSSRGTLEAFF. The CDR3 DNA follows: TGTGCCAGCAGCTCGCGGGGGACCCTTGAAGCTTTCTTT.

This clonotype was counted a few times. V is TRBV7-2 and J is TRBJ1-1; D remains ambiguous. In germline, CDR1 is SGHTA, CDR2 FQGNSA. The V gene lost 6 bases and the J gene lost 0 bases, with 5 bases spanning the gap. This CDR3 has 12 residues. This CDR3 is CASSHLNTEAFF. The CDR3 DNA reads as TGTGCCAGCAGTCACTTGAACACTGAAGCTTTCTTT.

The chain recombines TRBV28 with TRBJ2-1, with TRBD1 matching over 7 bases. In germline, CDR1 is MDHEN, CDR2 SYDVKM. J lost 7 bases, V lost 9 bases, and 12 bases had no gene match. The length of the CDR3 is 14 residues. This CDR3 is CASGPNTGVNEQFF. CDR3 nucleotide sequence: TGTGCCAGTGGACCGAACACAGGGGTTAATGAGCAGTTCTTC.

As regards this clonotype: At one end, the junction sequence differs from germline, possibly due to a read error. The chain has TRBV4-3 and TRBJ1-2; TRBD1 aligns across 7 bases. CDR1 LGHNA and CDR2 YSLEER come from the germline V gene. This CDR3 has 12 amino acids. The CDR3 is CASGGTDFPFSF. The CDR3 bases are TGCGCCAGCGGGGGGACAGATTTCCCTTTTTCCTTC.

By proportion, this clonotype is medium-sized. This rearrangement joins TRBV7-2 to TRBJ1-5; D gene ambiguous. The CDR3 sequence is 15 residues long. In germline, CDR1 is SGHTA, CDR2 FQGNSA. V shed 3 bases and J shed 0 bases, with 9 bases lying between them. CDR3 nucleotide sequence: TGTGCCAGCAGCTTGAGGGCCTATAGCAATCAGCCCCAGCATTTT. Translation gives CASSLRAYSNQPQHF.

Of note for this clonotype: Because the CDR3's place on the DNA is in doubt, the DNA is left out and the CDR3 is given as listed by TCRdb. The chain is built from TRBV5-1 and TRBJ1-1; TRBD1 is the table's D call, not checked against the DNA. The CDR3 sequence runs 16 residues, both termini included. In germline, CDR1 is SGHRS, CDR2 YFSETQ. The CDR3 sequence is CASSFGAGGSHTEAFF.

The gene calls are TRBV6-2 or TRBV6-3 and TRBJ2-1; D not resolved. Trimming stripped 2 bases from V and 5 bases from J, with 13 bases between. The CDR3 covers 15 residues. Germline-derived CDR1 and CDR2 are MNHEY and SVGEGT. The CDR3 coding sequence is TGTGCCAGCAGTTACCACGTCCGGGCCCACAATGAGCAGTTCTTC. The encoded protein is CASSYHVRAHNEQFF.

This clonotype was seen only a few times. In nucleotides, the CDR3 is TGTGCCAGCAGCTTAGGAGGGGCGATCACTGAAGCTTTCTTT. Translated, it gives CASSLGGAITEAFF. V is TRBV7-2 and J is TRBJ1-1; D is perhaps TRBD1 (5 bases). Germline assignment: CDR1 SGHTA and CDR2 FQGNSA. Trimming took off 1 base at V and 4 bases at J, with 10 bases between the two ends. The CDR3 runs to 14 residues.

V gene TRBV5-1 combines with J gene TRBJ2-1; 7 bases agree with TRBD2. Losses at the gene ends were 0 bases for V and 9 bases for J; bases not matched to a gene: 12. The CDR3 totals 16 residues. Germline CDR1 is SGHRS and CDR2 is YFSETQ. CDR3 nucleotides: TGCGCCAGCAGCTTGGAGGGGCGGGGGAGCCTGGGTGAGCAGTTCTTC. This codes for CASSLEGRGSLGEQFF.

This clonotype is deemed large. The chain carries TRBV25-1 and TRBJ2-1, with 9 bases matching TRBD2. The J segment lost 1 base and the V segment lost 5 bases, leaving 6 bases of the junction unmatched. The V gene's germline CDR1 is MGHDK and CDR2 SYGVNS. CDR3 length equals 16 residues. CDR3 nucleotides: TGTGCCAGCAGTAGGCGGGAGGGCCGGTCCTACAATGAGCAGTTCTTC. Its protein product is CASSRREGRSYNEQFF.

The chain joins TRBV19 to TRBJ2-1, with 13 bases identical to TRBD2. Germline values: CDR1 LNHDA, CDR2 SQIVND (reference sequence). The length of the CDR3 is 15 residues. The trim removed 5 bases at V and 7 bases at J, leaving 5 bases unmatched. CDR3 DNA: TGTGCCAGTAGTGGGGGACTAGCGGGGACTAATGAGCAGTTCTTC. Protein: CASSGGLAGTNEQFF.

This clonotype was counted a single time. The chain recombines TRBV7-2 with TRBJ2-1, with TRBD1 matching 7 bases. TRBJ2-7 explains the end of the DNA better; the J call may be wrong. This CDR3 comprises 13 residues. The germline V gene has CDR1 SGHTA and CDR2 FQGNSA. The CDR3 here is CASSAHRDSEQYF. In DNA form, the CDR3 reads TGTGCCAGCAGCGCCCACCGGGACAGCGAGCAGTACTTC.

This clonotype was seen only a few times. The chain joins TRBV6-8 to TRBJ1-6; no clear D gene. The length of the CDR3 is 16 residues. Trimming stripped 6 bases from V and 0 bases from J, with 12 bases between. Germline V gives CDR1 MNHGY, CDR2 SAAAGT. CDR3 DNA: TGTGCCAGCAGACCCCCGTGTGTCTCCTATAATTCACCCCTCCACTTT. Translating gives CASRPPCVSYNSPLHF.

This clonotype was seen only once. The chain has TRBV28 and TRBJ2-5; D perhaps matches TRBD2 (7 bases). Germline V gene data show CDR1 as MDHEN and CDR2 as SYDVKM. Trimming removed 7 bases from V and 5 bases from J, with 23 bases in between. The CDR3 spans 16 residues. The CDR3: CASNRRGGVIGETQYF. Here the CDR3 DNA reads TGTGCCAGCAACCGAAGGGGGGGCGTTATCGGGGAGACCCAGTACTTC.

This clonotype was found a few times. The rearrangement joins TRBV5-1 to TRBJ2-5, with TRBD2 matching over 10 bases. The CDR3 sequence is 17 residues long. V shed 1 base and J 8 bases; nucleotides not matched to a gene: 14. CDR1 SGHRS and CDR2 YFSETQ come from the germline V gene. As DNA, the CDR3 is TGCGCCAGCAGCTTGTCGGCTAGCGGGAGAACGACCTCAACCCAGTACTTC. Its translation is CASSLSASGRTTSTQYF.

This chain's CDR3 is CASSSRRGPEKLFF. The CDR3, as DNA: TGTGCCAGCAGTTCCCGACGGGGACCCGAAAAACTGTTTTTT. The gene calls are TRBV12-3 or TRBV12-4 and TRBJ1-4; TRBD1 is a possible D gene (5 bases). V was cut by 4 bases and J by 8 bases, with 14 bases left in between. The CDR3 has 14 residues.

In this sample, this clonotype turned up once. This may come from a read error, since a much larger clone is one base off. The genes are TRBV20-1 and TRBJ1-6, with D possibly matching TRBD1 (5 bases). Germline lookup yields CDR1 DFQATT and CDR2 SNEGSKA (reference sequence). Trimming pared 2 bases from V and 6 bases from J, leaving 14 bases between. This CDR3 has 15 amino acids. The CDR3 sequence is CSARPTVTANSPLHF. In nucleotides, the CDR3 is TGCAGTGCTAGACCCACGGTGACAGCTAATTCACCCCTCCACTTT.

The chain joins TRBV12-3 or TRBV12-4 to TRBJ1-5; D not certain. The V end lost 3 bases, the J end lost 4 bases, and 4 bases lay between the germline ends. This CDR3 contains 12 residues. CDR3 coding DNA: TGTGCCAGCAGTTTGGGGAATCAGCCCCAGCATTTT. This codes for CASSLGNQPQHF.

This chain connects TRBV5-1 to TRBJ2-5, with D possibly matching TRBD1 (5 bases). Germline values: CDR1 SGHRS, CDR2 YFSETQ. With 4 bases removed from V and 4 bases from J, the gap between germline ends came to 8 bases. CDR3 length: 12 amino acids. The CDR3, as DNA: TGCGCCAGCAGCGGCACAGGAGAGACCCAGTACTTC. It is translated as CASSGTGETQYF.

The chain uses TRBV6-5 and TRBJ2-2, with 8 positions matching TRBD1. Germline V gene data show CDR1 as MNHEY and CDR2 as SVGAGI. This CDR3 comprises 16 residues. J lost 4 bases, V lost 6 bases, and 10 bases had no gene match. For the CDR3, the DNA is TGTGCCAGCAGCTACCCTACAGGGGGTGGCACCGGGGAGCTGTTTTTT. Amino acids: CASSYPTGGGTGELFF.

The genes are TRBV28 and TRBJ2-1; 15 bases line up with TRBD2. Germline V lookup: CDR1 MDHEN, CDR2 SYDVKM. After removal of 6 bases from V and 3 bases from J, the junction contained 9 bases not matched to a gene. This CDR3 is 18 amino acids long. DNA for the CDR3: TGTGCCAGCAGGGGACTAGCGGGGGGACAAAACTACTACAATGAGCAGTTCTTC. Translation: CASRGLAGGQNYYNEQFF.